This T cell receptor beta chain was found in a study of OX40 agonist ivuxolimab in advanced cancers. At the level of the whole study: The costimulatory receptor OX40 (CD134) was targeted by ivuxolimab, a fully human IgG2 agonistic monoclonal antibody. Intravenous ivuxolimab was administered to patients every 2 weeks at six dose levels: 0.01, 0.1, 0.3, 1.5, 3 and 10 mg/kg. Of the roughly 50 dose-escalation patients, hepatocellular carcinoma was present in approximately 20, melanoma in around 15, renal cell carcinoma in 9 and head and neck cancer in 9. In the dose-escalation cohort, 82.7% of patients were male, and the mean age was about 55 years, with a range of roughly 20 to 79. Prior anti-PD-1, anti-PD-L1 or anti-CTLA-4 therapy was permitted, and checkpoint inhibitors had been received by roughly two fifths of dose-escalation patients. Partial responses were achieved by three dose-escalation patients, of whom one had hepatocellular carcinoma and two had cutaneous melanoma. Peripheral TCRbeta sequencing was intended to test whether TCR sequence diversity was altered and clonal T-cell expansion was caused by ivuxolimab. The monotherapy dose-escalation portion (N ≈ 50 patients) of the phase I ivuxolimab trial is reported in the paper.

Reading from cysteine to phenylalanine, the CDR3 counts 12 amino acids. Only the CDR3 DNA is retained, 36 bases long and in frame from the first base. CDR1 and CDR2, per the germline V gene, are MGHDK and SYGVNS. The V end loses 9 bases and the J end loses 8 bases, and a stretch of 16 bases separates them. The paper as a whole reports these results and caveats: At doses of 0.1 to 3.0 mg/kg, clonal expansion of both CD4+ and CD8+ T cells in blood was seen between baseline and week 6. Partial responders in the 0.1-3.0 mg/kg groups had among the lowest normalized peripheral clonal expansion, especially among CD8+ T cells. Low levels of normalized T-cell clonal expansion were also seen in some patients who did not respond. After ivuxolimab, CD8+ T cells had more expanded clones than CD4+ T cells on average. Antigen specificity was not determined for the clonally expanded peripheral T cells.

The trial excluded patients who had a history of autoimmune disease or were on systemic immunosuppression. In every dose cohort, peripheral blood was drawn for TCR sequencing at baseline, cycle 4 day 1, and cycle 7 day 1. The samples were taken from a phase I, first-in-human, multicenter, open-label dose-escalation trial of ivuxolimab. Adults with locally advanced or metastatic melanoma, renal cell, hepatocellular, or head and neck squamous cell carcinoma were enrolled in the trial. Before TCR sequencing, CD4+ and CD8+ T cells were separately sorted from peripheral blood. For sequencing of the TCRbeta CDR3 region, genomic DNA was extracted from the sorted cells. The immunoSEQ Assay was used for sequencing of TCRbeta CDR3 regions. TCRdb mirrors the immuneACCESS table, restricted to in-frame sequences. Some clones are absent from its copies; in checked studies, under half trace to an unresolved V gene, and the reason for the others is unknown. This sample is represented by tens of thousands of clones; around 83% of them were singletons. The ten most abundant clones make up less than 3.5% of the sample.

With respect to this clone: Its recognized antigen is unknown. Base quality data are lacking; no much larger clone is found one base away.

The source was CD4+ or CD8+ T cells sorted from blood, collected in a trial of the OX40 agonist ivuxolimab. The rearrangement joined TRBV25-1 to TRBJ1-2; no confident D gene assignment can be made. The sequence came from an adult with an advanced solid tumor such as melanoma, head and neck, liver or kidney cancer. The CDR3 protein sequence reads: CASAAGTLGYTF. The sequenced DNA: TGTGCCAGTGCAGCGGGTACGTTGGGCTACACCTTC.